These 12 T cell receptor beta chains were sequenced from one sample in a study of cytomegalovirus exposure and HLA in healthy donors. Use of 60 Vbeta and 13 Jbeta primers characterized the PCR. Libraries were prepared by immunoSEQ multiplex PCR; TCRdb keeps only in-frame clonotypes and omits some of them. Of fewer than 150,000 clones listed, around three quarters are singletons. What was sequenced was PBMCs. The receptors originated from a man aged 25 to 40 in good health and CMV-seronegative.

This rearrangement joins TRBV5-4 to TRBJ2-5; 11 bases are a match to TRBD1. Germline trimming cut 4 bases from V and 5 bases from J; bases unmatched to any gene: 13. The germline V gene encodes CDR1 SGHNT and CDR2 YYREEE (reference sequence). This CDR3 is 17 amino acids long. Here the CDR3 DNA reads TGTGCCAGCAGCAGATTGGACAGGGGGCTGGGGGGGGAGACCCAGTACTTC. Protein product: CASSRLDRGLGGETQYF.

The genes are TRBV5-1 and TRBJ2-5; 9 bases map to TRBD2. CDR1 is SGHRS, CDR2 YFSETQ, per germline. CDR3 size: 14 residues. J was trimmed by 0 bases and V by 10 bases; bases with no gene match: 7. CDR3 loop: CAAGGRGYQETQYF. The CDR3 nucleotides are TGCGCCGCTGGCGGGAGGGGGTACCAAGAGACCCAGTACTTC.

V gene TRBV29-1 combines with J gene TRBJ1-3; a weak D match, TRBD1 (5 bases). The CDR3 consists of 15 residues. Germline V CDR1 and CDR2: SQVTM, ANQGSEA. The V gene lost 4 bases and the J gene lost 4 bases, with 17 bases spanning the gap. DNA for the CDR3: TGCAGCGTTGTACCTATGGGCAGGGAAGGAAACACCATATATTTT. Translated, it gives CSVVPMGREGNTIYF.

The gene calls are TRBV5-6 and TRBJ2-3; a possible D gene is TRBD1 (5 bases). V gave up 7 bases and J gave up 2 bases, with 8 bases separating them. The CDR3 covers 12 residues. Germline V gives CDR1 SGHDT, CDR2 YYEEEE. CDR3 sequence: CASGAYTDTQYF. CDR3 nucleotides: TGTGCCAGCGGGGCGTACACAGATACGCAGTATTTT.

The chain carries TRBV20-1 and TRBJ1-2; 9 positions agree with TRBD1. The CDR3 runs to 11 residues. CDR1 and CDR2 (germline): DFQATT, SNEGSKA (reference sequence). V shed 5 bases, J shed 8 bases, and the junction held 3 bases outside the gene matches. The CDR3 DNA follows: TGCAGTGCTTACGACAGGGGGGGCTACACCTTC. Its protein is CSAYDRGGYTF.

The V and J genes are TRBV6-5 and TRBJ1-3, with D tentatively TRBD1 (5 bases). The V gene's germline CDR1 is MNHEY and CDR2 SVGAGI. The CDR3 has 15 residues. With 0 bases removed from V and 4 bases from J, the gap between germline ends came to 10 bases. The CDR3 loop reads CASSYSQGAGNTIYF. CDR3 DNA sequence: TGTGCCAGCAGTTACTCTCAGGGCGCCGGAAACACCATATATTTT.

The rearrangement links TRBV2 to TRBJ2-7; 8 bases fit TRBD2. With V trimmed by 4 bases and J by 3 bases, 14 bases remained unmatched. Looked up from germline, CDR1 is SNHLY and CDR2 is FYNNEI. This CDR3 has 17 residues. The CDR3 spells CASSARGTSLGIYEQYF. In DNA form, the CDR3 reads TGTGCCAGCAGTGCCAGAGGGACTAGTCTAGGTATCTACGAGCAGTACTTC.

The DNA of the CDR3 is TGTGCCAGCAGTGAAGGGTACGGTGAGCAGTTCTTC. Its protein is CASSEGYGEQFF. The chain couples TRBV2 to TRBJ2-1, with D uncertain. Between the trimmed V and J ends, which lost 1 base and 9 bases, there was a span of 7 bases. Germline assignment: CDR1 SNHLY and CDR2 FYNNEI. The CDR3 runs 12 residues.

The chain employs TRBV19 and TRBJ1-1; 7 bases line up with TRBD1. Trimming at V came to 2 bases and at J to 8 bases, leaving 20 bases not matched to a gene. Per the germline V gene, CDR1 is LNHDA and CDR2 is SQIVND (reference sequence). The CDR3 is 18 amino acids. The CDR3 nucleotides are TGTGCCAGTAGTATAAGGTTTATCGACAGGGCGGTACGACTGGAAGCTTTCTTT. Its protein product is CASSIRFIDRAVRLEAFF.

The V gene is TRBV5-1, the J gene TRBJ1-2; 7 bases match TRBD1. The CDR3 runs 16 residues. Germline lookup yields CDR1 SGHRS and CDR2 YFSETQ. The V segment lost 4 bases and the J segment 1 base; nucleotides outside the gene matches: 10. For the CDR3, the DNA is TGCGCCAGCAGCACCGGACAGGTGACATTTAACTATGGCTACACCTTC. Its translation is CASSTGQVTFNYGYTF.

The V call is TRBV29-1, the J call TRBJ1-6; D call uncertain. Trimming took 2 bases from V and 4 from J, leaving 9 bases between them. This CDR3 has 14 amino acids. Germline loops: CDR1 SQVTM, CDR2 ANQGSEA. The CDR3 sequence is CSVELDCYNSPLHF. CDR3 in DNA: TGCAGCGTTGAATTAGATTGTTATAATTCACCCCTCCACTTT.

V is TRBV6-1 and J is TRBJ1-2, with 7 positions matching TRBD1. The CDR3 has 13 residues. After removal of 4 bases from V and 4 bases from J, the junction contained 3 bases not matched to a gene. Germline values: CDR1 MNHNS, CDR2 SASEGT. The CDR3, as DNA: TGTGCCAGCAGTGGGGGACAGCCCTATGGCTACACCTTC. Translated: CASSGGQPYGYTF.